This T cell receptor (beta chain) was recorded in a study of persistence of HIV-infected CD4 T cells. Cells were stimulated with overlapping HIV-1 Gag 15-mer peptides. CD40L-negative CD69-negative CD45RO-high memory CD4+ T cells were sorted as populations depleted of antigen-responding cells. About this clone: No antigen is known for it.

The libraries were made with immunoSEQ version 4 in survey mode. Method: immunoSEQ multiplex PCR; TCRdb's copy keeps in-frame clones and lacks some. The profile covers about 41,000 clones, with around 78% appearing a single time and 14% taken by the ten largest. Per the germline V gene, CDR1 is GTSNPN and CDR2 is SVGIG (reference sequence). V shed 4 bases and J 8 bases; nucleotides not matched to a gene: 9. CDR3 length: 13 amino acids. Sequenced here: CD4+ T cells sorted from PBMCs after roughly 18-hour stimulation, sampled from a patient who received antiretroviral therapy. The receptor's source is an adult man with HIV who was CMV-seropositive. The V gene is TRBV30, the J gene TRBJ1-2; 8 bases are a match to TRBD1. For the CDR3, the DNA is TGTGCCTGGACTACCGACAGGGGTTGGGGCTACACCTTC. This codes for CAWTTDRGWGYTF.